Below are 24 T cell receptor beta chains sequenced from a single sample in a study of metastatic and nonmetastatic thyroid tumors. Thyroid surgery took place with no prior treatment in any patient. TCRdb re-called the PCR reads with MiXCR. The sample comprises about 21,000 clones, more than 25% of which are singletons, and about a fifth rests with the top ten. Specimen: blood. The source is a female donor with papillary thyroid cancer or a benign thyroid nodule (not recorded which). Some clones in this sample may be carry-over from other donors' samples.

The V call is TRBV19, the J call TRBJ1-2, with 9 bases fitting TRBD1. V was pared by 7 bases and J by 8 bases, with 8 bases of the junction left unmatched. Germline CDR1 LNHDA, CDR2 SQIVND (reference sequence). This CDR3 comprises 13 residues. The CDR3 bases are TGTGCCAGTAACCGACAGGGGGGGAAAGGCTACACCTTC. Its translation is CASNRQGGKGYTF.

This clone is labeled medium-sized. This rearrangement joins TRBV7-2 to TRBJ1-2; D unresolved. With 2 bases removed from V and 0 bases from J, the gap between germline ends came to 7 bases. The CDR3 is 14 amino acids. The V gene's germline CDR1 is SGHTA and CDR2 FQGNSA. The CDR3 reads CASSLLVPNYGYTF. In DNA, the CDR3 is TGTGCCAGCAGCTTACTAGTCCCTAACTATGGCTACACCTTC. The variable domain in full, with the rest retrieved from reference TRBV7-2 and TRBJ1-2, is GAGVSQSPSNKVTEKGKDVELRCDPISGHTALYWYRQSLGQGLEFLIYFQGNSAPDKSGLPSDRFSAERTGGSVSTLTIQRTQQEDSAVYLCASSLLVPNYGYTFGSGTRLTVV.

The chain links TRBV4-3 to TRBJ2-3, with 9 bases aligning to TRBD1. Per the germline V gene, CDR1 is LGHNA and CDR2 is YSLEER. This CDR3 is built from 17 residues. With V trimmed by 4 bases and J by 0 bases, 8 bases remained unmatched. CDR3 sequence: CASSPTGTGTSTDTQYF. In DNA, the CDR3 is TGCGCCAGCAGCCCAACCGGGACAGGGACTAGCACAGATACGCAGTATTTT.

CDR3 coding DNA: TGCGCCAGCAGCTTGGGACTAGCGAACACCGGGGAGCTGTTTTTT. Amino acid sequence: CASSLGLANTGELFF. This chain links TRBV5-1 with TRBJ2-2, with D tentatively TRBD2 (6 bases). Looked up from germline, CDR1 is SGHRS and CDR2 is YFSETQ. This CDR3 spans 15 amino acids. V lost 0 bases and J 0 bases, leaving 6 bases between the germline ends.

This clone is medium-sized. The chain combines TRBV20-1 with TRBJ2-7, with 11 nucleotides matching TRBD2. This CDR3 comprises 13 residues. V was clipped by 5 bases and J by 4 bases; unmatched bases: 4. CDR1 is DFQATT, CDR2 SNEGSKA, per germline (reference sequence). CDR3 protein: CSALSGRAYEQYF. The CDR3 DNA follows: TGCAGTGCTCTTAGCGGGAGGGCTTACGAGCAGTACTTC.

This clone came up a few times. The chain carries TRBV28 and TRBJ2-7, with a weak D call TRBD1 (6 bases). Germline CDR1 MDHEN, CDR2 SYDVKM. The V gene lost 6 bases and the J gene lost 3 bases, with 6 bases spanning the gap. The CDR3 runs 11 residues. The CDR3 sequence is CASRQGYEQYF. CDR3 DNA: TGTGCCAGCAGACAGGGCTACGAGCAGTACTTC. Complete variable domain (other parts from reference TRBV28 and TRBJ2-7): DVKVTQSSRYLVKRTGEKVFLECVQDMDHENMFWYRQDPGLGLRLIYFSYDVKMKEKGDIPEGYSVSREKKERFSLILESASTNQTSMYLCASRQGYEQYFGPGTRLTVT.

This clone was recorded many times. This chain joins TRBV20-1 and TRBJ2-3, with 9 bases aligning to TRBD2. This CDR3 comprises 17 residues. Per germline, CDR1 DFQATT and CDR2 SNEGSKA (reference sequence). J lost 0 bases, V lost 0 bases, and 7 bases had no gene match. Written as DNA, the CDR3 is TGCAGTGCTAGAGATCGGGCTAGCGGGGCTAGCACAGATACGCAGTATTTT. It yields the protein CSARDRASGASTDTQYF.

This clone was recorded at least ten times. This sequence joins TRBV24-1 and TRBJ1-2; D gene unclear. Germline V lookup: CDR1 KGHDR, CDR2 SFDVKD. V shed 5 bases and J shed 7 bases, with 7 bases lying between them. The CDR3 has 11 residues. The CDR3 nucleotides are TGTGCCACCAGTGGGGCGGGTGGCTACACCTTC. Translating gives CATSGAGGYTF.

This clone was recorded at least ten times. A read error may explain this, as a much larger clone is one base away. The chain employs TRBV12-3 or TRBV12-4 and TRBJ1-5; weak D call: TRBD1 (5 bases). Trimming pared 4 bases from V and 3 bases from J, leaving 13 bases between. This CDR3 has 15 residues. The CDR3 region is CASSSGGTLNQPQHF. CDR3 nucleotide sequence: TGTGCCAGCAGTTCGGGCGGGACTCTCAATCAGCCCCAGCATTTT.

This clone was seen more than once but under ten times. The chain is built from TRBV28 and TRBJ1-1, with 7 bases matching TRBD1. CDR3 length: 12 residues. V trimming: 2 bases; J trimming: 6 bases; junction bases outside the gene matches: 0. Germline-derived CDR1 and CDR2 are MDHEN and SYDVKM. CDR3 loop: CASSLTGAEAFF. For the CDR3, the DNA is TGTGCCAGCAGTTTAACAGGGGCTGAAGCTTTCTTT. Full variable domain (remainder filled in from reference TRBV28 and TRBJ1-1): DVKVTQSSRYLVKRTGEKVFLECVQDMDHENMFWYRQDPGLGLRLIYFSYDVKMKEKGDIPEGYSVSREKKERFSLILESASTNQTSMYLCASSLTGAEAFFGQGTRLTVV.

Regarding this clone: The CDR3 does not end in the conserved phenylalanine or tryptophan, so this is likely a read error. The DNA is left out, because the CDR3 cannot be placed on it with certainty; the CDR3 is given as TCRdb lists it. J is TRBJ1-1 and V is TRBV10-1. The CDR3 comprises 14 residues, both ends counted. Germline values: CDR1 WNHNN, CDR2 SYGVQD (reference sequence). The CDR3: CANLHSILNTEAFL.

The chain combines TRBV6-1 with TRBJ2-3, with D possibly being TRBD2 (6 bases). This CDR3 contains 15 residues. Between the trimmed V and J ends, which lost 7 bases and 2 bases, there was a span of 16 bases. Germline lookup yields CDR1 MNHNS and CDR2 SASEGT. The CDR3, as DNA: TGTGCCAGCAACGGCGGGGCTCAAATCACAGATACGCAGTATTTT. This sequence encodes CASNGGAQITDTQYF.

A few counts support this clone. This rearrangement joins TRBV11-2 to TRBJ1-3, with D uncertain. Germline CDR1 reads SGHAT; CDR2 reads FQNNGV. V was shortened by 3 bases and J by 0 bases, with 15 bases between the two germline ends. There are 17 residues in the CDR3. In nucleotides, the CDR3 is TGTGCCAGCAGCTTCTGGGCAGAATCGAGCTCTGGAAACACCATATATTTT. Translated, it gives CASSFWAESSSGNTIYF.

Ten or more counts support this clone. The V gene is TRBV6-4, the J gene TRBJ1-1; D is unclear. V was shortened by 2 bases and J by 6 bases, with 10 bases between the two germline ends. There are 13 residues in the CDR3. The germline CDR1 and CDR2 sequences are MRHNA and SNTAGT. DNA of the CDR3: TGTGCCAGCAGTGACGGTAATGGGGCTGAAGCTTTCTTT. It specifies CASSDGNGAEAFF.

V and J are TRBV4-1 and TRBJ2-1, with TRBD2 identical over 9 bases. CDR3 length: 15 amino acids. The germline CDR1 and CDR2 sequences are MGHRA and YSYEKL. V shed 1 base, J shed 4 bases, and the junction held 2 bases outside the gene matches. For the CDR3, the DNA is TGCGCCAGCAGCCAAGCTACTAGCGGGTACAATGAGCAGTTCTTC. Amino acids: CASSQATSGYNEQFF.

This clone has ten or more counts. The same CDR3 is also encoded by other DNA sequences in this sample. The gene calls are TRBV9 and TRBJ2-7, with 7 nucleotides matching TRBD1. V shed 0 bases and J 3 bases; nucleotides not matched to a gene: 15. This CDR3 region has 18 residues. Germline V lookup: CDR1 SGDLS, CDR2 YYNGEE. CDR3 amino acids: CASSVEETGTRADYEQYF. DNA of the CDR3: TGTGCCAGCAGCGTAGAGGAGACAGGGACAAGGGCTGACTACGAGCAGTACTTC.

This clone was picked up many times. CDR3 nucleotide sequence: TGTGCCAGCAGCTTAGGTGATGGGGGCACTCAGCCCCAGCATTTT. Residues: CASSLGDGGTQPQHF. This chain joins TRBV9 and TRBJ1-5, with D perhaps TRBD1 (6 bases). Trimming removed 4 bases at V and 6 bases at J, with 17 bases between. CDR1 and CDR2 (germline): SGDLS, YYNGEE. The CDR3 totals 15 residues.

This clone was seen more than once but under ten times. For the CDR3, the DNA is TGTGCCAGCAGCCAAGCAGGTTCTTCCTACGAGCAGTACTTC. It specifies CASSQAGSSYEQYF. The V and J genes are TRBV16 and TRBJ2-7; D is ambiguous. The CDR3 is made up of 14 amino acids. Germline V gene lookup returns CDR1 KGHSY and CDR2 FQNENV. The germline V and J ends were trimmed by 2 bases and 1 base, with 9 bases remaining between them.

The chain uses TRBV6-4 and TRBJ1-5, with D unresolved. Germline V CDR1 and CDR2: MRHNA, SNTAGT. V shed 3 bases and J shed 4 bases, with 7 bases lying between them. CDR3 size: 13 residues. The CDR3 loop is CASSEGDNQPQHF. In nucleotides, the CDR3 is TGTGCCAGCAGTGAGGGCGATAATCAGCCCCAGCATTTT.

V and J are TRBV11-3 and TRBJ2-1, with D possibly matching TRBD2 (6 bases). CDR1 is SGHNT, CDR2 YENEEA, per germline. This CDR3 is built from 16 residues. Deletions cut 0 bases from V and 0 bases from J, with 9 bases between. The CDR3 reads CASSLEATSSYNEQFF. DNA for the CDR3: TGTGCCAGCAGCTTAGAAGCGACTAGCTCCTACAATGAGCAGTTCTTC.

The DNA of the CDR3 is TGTGCCAGCAGCCTACCAGGACTAGCGATTTACAATGAGCAGTTCTTC. It encodes CASSLPGLAIYNEQFF. The V call is TRBV4-2, the J call TRBJ2-1; 9 bases are shared with TRBD2. The V segment lost 4 bases and the J segment 4 bases; nucleotides outside the gene matches: 8. From germline, CDR1 is LGHNA and CDR2 YNFKEQ. CDR3 length equals 16 residues.

With regard to this clone: At one end, the junction sequence differs from germline, possibly due to a read error. V and J are TRBV5-4 and TRBJ2-2, with D tentatively TRBD2 (5 bases). Germline CDR1 reads SGHNT; CDR2 reads YYREEE (reference sequence). The CDR3 is made up of 15 amino acids. CDR3 residues: CARSLGQRNTGELFF. CDR3 nucleotides: TGTGCCCGCAGCTTGGGTCAGAGAAACACCGGGGAGCTCTTTTTT. Full variable domain (outside the CDR3, taken from reference TRBV5-4 and TRBJ2-2): ETGVTQSPTHLIKTRGQQVTLRCSSQSGHNTVSWYQQALGQGPQFIFQYYREEENGRGNFPPRFSGLQFPNYSSELNVNALELDDSALYLCARSLGQRNTGELFFGEGSRLTVL.

In its sample, this clone ranks as medium-sized. The chain carries TRBV19 and TRBJ1-5; D unclear. The germline V gene has CDR1 LNHDA and CDR2 SQIVND (reference sequence). Trimming took off 0 bases at V and 0 bases at J, with 15 bases between the two ends. This CDR3 comprises 18 residues. DNA for the CDR3: TGTGCCAGTAGTATAGATGCCCCCTCATTTAATAGCAATCAGCCCCAGCATTTT. Translated: CASSIDAPSFNSNQPQHF.

There are a few counts of this clone. The chain is built from TRBV25-1 and TRBJ1-6; D not certain. This CDR3 is 14 amino acids long. V lost 3 bases, J lost 4 bases, and 7 bases lay in between. Germline CDR1 and CDR2: MGHDK and SYGVNS. The CDR3 protein is CASSDAQYNSPLHF. Here the CDR3 DNA reads TGTGCCAGCAGTGACGCACAGTATAATTCACCCCTCCACTTT.